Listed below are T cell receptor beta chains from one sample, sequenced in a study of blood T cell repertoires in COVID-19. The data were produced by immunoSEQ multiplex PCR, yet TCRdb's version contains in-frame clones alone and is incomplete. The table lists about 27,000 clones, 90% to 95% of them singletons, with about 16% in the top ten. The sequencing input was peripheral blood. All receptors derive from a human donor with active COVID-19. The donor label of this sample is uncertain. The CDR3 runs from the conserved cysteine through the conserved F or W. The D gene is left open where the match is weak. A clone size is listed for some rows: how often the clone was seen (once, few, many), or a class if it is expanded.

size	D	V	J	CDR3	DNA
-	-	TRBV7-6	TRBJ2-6	CASSLVGGVGSGANVLTF	TGTGCCAGCAGCTTAGTTGGGGGCGTTGGCTCTGGGGCCAACGTCCTGACTTTC
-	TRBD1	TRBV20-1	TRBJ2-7	CSAGTGWEQYF	TGCAGTGCCGGGACAGGGTGGGAGCAGTACTTC
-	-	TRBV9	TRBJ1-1	CASSVLAGWTTEAFF	TGTGCCAGCAGCGTCCTCGCGGGTTGGACCACTGAAGCTTTCTTT
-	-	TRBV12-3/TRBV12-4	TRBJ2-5	CASSLEVEPQYF	TGTGCCAGCAGTTTAGAGGTGGAGCCCCAGTACTTC
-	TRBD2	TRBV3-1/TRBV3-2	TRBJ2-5	CASSRTSRETQYF	TGTGCCAGCAGCCGGACTAGTCGAGAGACCCAGTACTTC
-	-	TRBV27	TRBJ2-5	CASSLRFRRLQETQYF	TGTGCCAGCAGTTTAAGGTTCAGGAGGTTACAAGAGACCCAGTACTTC
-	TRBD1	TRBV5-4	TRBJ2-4	CASSRGQGNKNIQYF	TGTGCCAGCAGCCGAGGACAGGGCAACAAAAACATTCAGTACTTC
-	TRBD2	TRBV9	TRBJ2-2	CASSFGLAGNTGELFF	TGTGCCAGCAGCTTCGGACTAGCGGGCAACACCGGGGAGCTGTTTTTT
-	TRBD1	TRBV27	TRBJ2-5	CASSRTGGGETQYF	TGTGCCAGCAGTAGGACAGGGGGGGGAGAGACCCAGTACTTC
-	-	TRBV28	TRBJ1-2	CASMIGGKGYTF	TGTGCCAGCATGATCGGGGGAAAGGGCTACACCTTC
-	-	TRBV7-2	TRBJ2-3	CASSLDGADTQYF	TGTGCCAGCAGCTTAGACGGGGCAGATACGCAGTATTTT
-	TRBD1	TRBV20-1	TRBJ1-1	CSAGQGSGAFF	TGCAGTGCTGGACAGGGGTCCGGAGCTTTCTTT
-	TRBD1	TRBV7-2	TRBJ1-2	CASSLWTGDPGYTF	TGTGCCAGCAGCTTATGGACAGGGGATCCTGGCTACACCTTC
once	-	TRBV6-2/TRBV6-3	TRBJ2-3	CASSEQGPDTQYF	TGTGCCAGCAGCGAACAGGGTCCGGATACGCAGTATTTT
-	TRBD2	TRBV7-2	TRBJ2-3	CASSPRELAGGPRTDTQYF	TGTGCCAGCAGCCCCAGGGAGCTAGCGGGGGGGCCGCGCACAGATACGCAGTATTTT
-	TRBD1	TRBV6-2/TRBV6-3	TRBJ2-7	CASSPDRGGLYEQYF	TGTGCCAGCAGTCCCGACAGGGGTGGGCTCTACGAGCAGTACTTC
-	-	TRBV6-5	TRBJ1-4	CASTRTNEKLFF	TGTGCCAGCACCCGTACTAATGAAAAACTGTTTTTT
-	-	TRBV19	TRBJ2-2	CASIALPDTGELFF	TGTGCCAGTATAGCCCTGCCCGACACCGGGGAGCTGTTTTTT
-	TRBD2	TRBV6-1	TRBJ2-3	CASSELAGAGDTQYF	TGTGCCAGCAGTGAGTTAGCGGGAGCGGGAGATACGCAGTATTTT
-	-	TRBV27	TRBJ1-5	CASSPVYYSNQPQHF	TGTGCCAGCAGTCCTGTTTATTATAGCAATCAGCCCCAGCATTTT
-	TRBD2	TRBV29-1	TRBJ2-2	CSVGGRGELFF	TGCAGCGTTGGCGGGAGAGGGGAGCTGTTTTTT
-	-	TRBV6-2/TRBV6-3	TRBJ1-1	CASSYSGRVGTEAFF	TGTGCCAGCAGTTACTCGGGCAGGGTTGGCACTGAAGCTTTCTTT
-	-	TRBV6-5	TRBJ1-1	CASSSTAMNTEAFF	TGTGCCAGCAGCTCGACAGCTATGAACACTGAAGCTTTCTTT
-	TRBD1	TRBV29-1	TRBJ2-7	CSVGTGAGEQYF	TGCAGCGTAGGGACAGGGGCTGGCGAGCAGTACTTC
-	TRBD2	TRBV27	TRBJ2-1	CASSPPSGNEQFF	TGTGCCAGCAGTCCCCCTAGCGGCAATGAGCAGTTCTTC
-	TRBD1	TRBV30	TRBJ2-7	CAWSGPLDRGYEQYF	TGTGCCTGGAGTGGCCCCTTGGACAGGGGATACGAGCAGTACTTC
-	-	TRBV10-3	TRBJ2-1	CAISEGGEQFF	TGTGCCATCAGTGAGGGAGGAGAGCAGTTCTTC
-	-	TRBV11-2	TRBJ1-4	CASSRRLGGGNEKLFF	TGTGCCAGCAGCAGACGTCTGGGCGGGGGTAATGAAAAACTGTTTTTT
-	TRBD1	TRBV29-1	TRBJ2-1	CSVWTGDSYNEQFF	TGCAGCGTATGGACAGGGGACTCCTACAATGAGCAGTTCTTC
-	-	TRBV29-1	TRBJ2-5	CSVADSLETQYF	TGCAGCGTGGCGGACAGTCTCGAGACCCAGTACTTC
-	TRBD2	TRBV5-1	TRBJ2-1	CASSLDLAAGGRGEQFF	TGCGCCAGCAGCTTGGACTTAGCTGCGGGGGGCCGCGGTGAGCAGTTCTTC
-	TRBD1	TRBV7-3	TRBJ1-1	CASSSGQGVPEAFF	TGTGCCAGCAGCTCGGGACAGGGGGTTCCTGAAGCTTTCTTT
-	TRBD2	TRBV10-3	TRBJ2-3	CAISRSGGAGDTQYF	TGTGCCATCAGTAGAAGCGGGGGGGCCGGGGATACGCAGTATTTT
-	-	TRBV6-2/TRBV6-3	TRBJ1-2	CASSQALAVVSF	TGTGCCAGCAGTCAAGCTTTGGCGGTAGTAAGCTTC
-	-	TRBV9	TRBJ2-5	CASSTTGETQYF	TGTGCCAGCAGCACCACCGGGGAGACCCAGTACTTC
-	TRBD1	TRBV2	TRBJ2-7	CASSKDRGSAYEQYF	TGTGCCAGCAGTAAAGACAGGGGGTCGGCCTACGAGCAGTACTTC
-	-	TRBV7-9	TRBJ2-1	CASSQGQFNEQFF	TGTGCCAGCAGCCAAGGACAGTTCAATGAGCAGTTCTTC
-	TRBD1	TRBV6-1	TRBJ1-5	CASSERTGGYSNQPQHF	TGTGCCAGCAGCGAAAGAACAGGGGGTTATAGCAATCAGCCCCAGCATTTT
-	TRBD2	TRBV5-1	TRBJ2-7	CASSLLAGGRYEQYF	TGCGCCAGCAGCTTATTGGCGGGAGGACGCTACGAGCAGTACTTC
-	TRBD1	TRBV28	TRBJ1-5	CASSLFGGTGRNQPQHF	TGTGCCAGCAGTTTATTTGGAGGGACAGGGAGAAATCAGCCCCAGCATTTT
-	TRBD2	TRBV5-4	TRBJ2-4	CASSLATSGGIQYF	TGTGCCAGCAGCTTGGCAACTAGCGGAGGGATTCAGTACTTC
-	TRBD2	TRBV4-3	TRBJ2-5	CASSQETSGRGYQETQYF	TGCGCCAGCAGCCAGGAGACTAGCGGGAGGGGGTACCAAGAGACCCAGTACTTC
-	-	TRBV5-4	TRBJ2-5	CASSLDRETQYF	TGTGCCAGCAGCTTGGATAGAGAGACCCAGTACTTC
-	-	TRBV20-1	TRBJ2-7	CSASIEFGQYF	TGCAGTGCTAGTATAGAGTTCGGGCAGTACTTC
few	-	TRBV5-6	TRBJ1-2	CASSWTALSGYTF	TGTGCCAGCAGCTGGACAGCCCTTTCCGGCTACACCTTC
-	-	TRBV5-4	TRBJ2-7	CASSSLLTPYEQYF	TGTGCCAGCAGCTCGCTTTTGACACCCTACGAGCAGTACTTC
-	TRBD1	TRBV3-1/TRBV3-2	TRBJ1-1	CASSQSGGTTEAFF	TGTGCCAGCAGCCAGTCAGGGGGAACCACTGAAGCTTTCTTT
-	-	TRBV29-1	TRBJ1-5	CSVVGTGSNQPQHF	TGCAGCGTTGTGGGAACAGGGTCCAATCAGCCCCAGCATTTT
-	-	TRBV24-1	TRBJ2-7	CATSDLRGHPYEQYF	TGTGCCACCAGTGATTTAAGGGGACACCCCTACGAGCAGTACTTC
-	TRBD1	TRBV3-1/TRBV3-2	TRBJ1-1	CASSEMTGGAAEAFF	TGTGCCAGCAGCGAAATGACAGGGGGCGCGGCTGAAGCTTTCTTT
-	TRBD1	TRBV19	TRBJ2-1	CATARDRRTVSYNEQFF	TGTGCCACTGCGAGGGACAGGCGAACTGTCTCCTACAATGAGCAGTTCTTC
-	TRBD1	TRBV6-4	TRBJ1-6	CASSESTGYPSPLHF	TGTGCCAGCAGTGAATCGACAGGGTACCCTTCACCCCTCCACTTT
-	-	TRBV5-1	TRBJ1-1	CASSLGIGGHADTEAFF	TGCGCCAGCAGCTTGGGGATCGGGGGTCATGCGGACACTGAAGCTTTCTTT
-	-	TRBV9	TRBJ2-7	CASSVEQGGNYEQYF	TGTGCCAGCAGCGTAGAACAGGGGGGGAACTACGAGCAGTACTTC
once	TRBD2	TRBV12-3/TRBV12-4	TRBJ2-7	CASRISGTYEQYF	TGTGCCAGCAGGATTAGCGGGACCTACGAGCAGTACTTC
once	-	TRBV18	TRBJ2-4	CASSPPSGSKNIQYF	TGTGCCAGCTCACCACCGTCAGGGTCCAAAAACATTCAGTACTTC
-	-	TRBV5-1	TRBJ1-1	CASRSTGNTEAFF	TGCGCCAGTCGATCAACAGGGAACACTGAAGCTTTCTTT